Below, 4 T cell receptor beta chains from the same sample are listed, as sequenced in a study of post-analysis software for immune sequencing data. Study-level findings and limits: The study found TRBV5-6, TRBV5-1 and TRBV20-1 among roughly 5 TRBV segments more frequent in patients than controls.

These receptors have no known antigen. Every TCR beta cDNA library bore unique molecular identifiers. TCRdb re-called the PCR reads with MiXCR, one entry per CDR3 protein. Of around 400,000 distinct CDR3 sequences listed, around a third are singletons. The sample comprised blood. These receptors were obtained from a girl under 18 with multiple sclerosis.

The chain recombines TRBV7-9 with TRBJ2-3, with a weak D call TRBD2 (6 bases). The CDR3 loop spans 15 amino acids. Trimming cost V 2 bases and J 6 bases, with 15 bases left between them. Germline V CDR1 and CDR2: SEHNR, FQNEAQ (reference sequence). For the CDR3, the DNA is TGTGCCAGCAGCTTACGTGGGGCGGCGGGGGATACGCAGTATTTT. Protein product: CASSLRGAAGDTQYF.

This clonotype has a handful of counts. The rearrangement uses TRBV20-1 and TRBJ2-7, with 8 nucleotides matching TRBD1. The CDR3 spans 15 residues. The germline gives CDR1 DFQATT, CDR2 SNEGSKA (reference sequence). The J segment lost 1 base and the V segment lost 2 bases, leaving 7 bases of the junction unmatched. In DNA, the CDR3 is TGCAGTGCTAGACCCTACAGGGGGTGGTCCTACGAGCAGTACTTC. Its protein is CSARPYRGWSYEQYF.

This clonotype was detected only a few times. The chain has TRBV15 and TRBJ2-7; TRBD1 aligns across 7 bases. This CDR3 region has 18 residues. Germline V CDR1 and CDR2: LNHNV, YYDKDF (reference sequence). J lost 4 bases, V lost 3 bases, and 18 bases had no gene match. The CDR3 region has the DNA TGTGCCACCAGCAGCACTCCGGACCGGGACAGAGAATTATACGAGCAGTACTTC. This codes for CATSSTPDRDRELYEQYF.

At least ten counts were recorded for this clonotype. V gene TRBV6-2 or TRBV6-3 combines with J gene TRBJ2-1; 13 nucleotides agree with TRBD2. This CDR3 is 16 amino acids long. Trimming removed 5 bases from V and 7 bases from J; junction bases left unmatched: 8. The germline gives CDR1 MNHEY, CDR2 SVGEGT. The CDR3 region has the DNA TGTGCCAGCAGTCCTCCCGGGACTAGCGGGGTGAATGAGCAGTTCTTC. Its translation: CASSPPGTSGVNEQFF.